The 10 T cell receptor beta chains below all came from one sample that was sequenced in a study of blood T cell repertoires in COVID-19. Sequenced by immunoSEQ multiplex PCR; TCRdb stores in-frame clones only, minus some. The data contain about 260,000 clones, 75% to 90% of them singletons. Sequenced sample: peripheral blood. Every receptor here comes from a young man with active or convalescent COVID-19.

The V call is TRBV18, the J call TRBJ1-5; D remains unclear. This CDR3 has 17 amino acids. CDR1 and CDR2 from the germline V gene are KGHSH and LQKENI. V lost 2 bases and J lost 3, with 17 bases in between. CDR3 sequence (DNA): TGTGCCAGCTCACCAGAGGTTGGAACATTTGACAATCAGCCCCAGCATTTT. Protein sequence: CASSPEVGTFDNQPQHF.

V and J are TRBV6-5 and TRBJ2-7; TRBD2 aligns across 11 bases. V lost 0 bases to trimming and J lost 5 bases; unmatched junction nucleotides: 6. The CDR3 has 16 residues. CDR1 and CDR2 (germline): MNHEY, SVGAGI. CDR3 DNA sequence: TGTGCCAGCAGTTACTCGCTAGCGGGGGGCGGGGACGAGCAGTACTTC. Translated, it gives CASSYSLAGGGDEQYF.

This CDR3 reads CASSATVPNTGELFF. CDR3 DNA sequence: TGCGCCAGCAGCGCCACAGTTCCGAACACCGGGGAGCTGTTTTTT. The J gene is TRBJ2-2, the V gene TRBV5-1, with D unresolved. Germline V gene data show CDR1 as SGHRS and CDR2 as YFSETQ. The CDR3 spans 15 residues. V lost 4 bases, J lost 0 bases, and 10 bases lay in between.

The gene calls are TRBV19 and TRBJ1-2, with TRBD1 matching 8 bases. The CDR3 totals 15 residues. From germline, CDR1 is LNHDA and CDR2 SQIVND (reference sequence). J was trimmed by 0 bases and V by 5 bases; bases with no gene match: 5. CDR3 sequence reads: CASSPRGQANYGYTF. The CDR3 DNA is TGTGCCAGTAGTCCCAGGGGGCAGGCTAACTATGGCTACACCTTC.

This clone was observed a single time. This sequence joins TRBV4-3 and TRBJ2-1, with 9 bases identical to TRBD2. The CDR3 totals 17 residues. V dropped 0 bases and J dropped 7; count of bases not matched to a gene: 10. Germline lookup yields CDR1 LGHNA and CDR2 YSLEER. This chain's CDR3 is CASSQETASGEANEQFF. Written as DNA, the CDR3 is TGCGCCAGCAGCCAAGAAACCGCTAGCGGGGAAGCGAATGAGCAGTTCTTC.

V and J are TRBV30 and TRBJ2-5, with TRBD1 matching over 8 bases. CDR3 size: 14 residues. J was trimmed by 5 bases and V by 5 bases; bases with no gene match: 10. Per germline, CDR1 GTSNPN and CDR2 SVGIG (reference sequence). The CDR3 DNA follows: TGTGCCTGGGAGGACAGGGCGAAGGGGGAGACCCAGTACTTC. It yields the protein CAWEDRAKGETQYF.

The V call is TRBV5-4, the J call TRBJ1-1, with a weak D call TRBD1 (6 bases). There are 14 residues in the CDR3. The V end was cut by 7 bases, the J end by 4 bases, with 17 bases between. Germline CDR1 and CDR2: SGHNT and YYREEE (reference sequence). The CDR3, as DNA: TGTGCCAGCGCGCCCGCCCGACAGGCCACTGAAGCTTTCTTT. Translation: CASAPARQATEAFF.

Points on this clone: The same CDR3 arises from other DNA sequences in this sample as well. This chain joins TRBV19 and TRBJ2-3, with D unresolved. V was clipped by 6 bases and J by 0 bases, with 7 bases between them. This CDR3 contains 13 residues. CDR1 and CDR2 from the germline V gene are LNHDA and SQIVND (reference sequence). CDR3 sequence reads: CASRTGSTDTQYF. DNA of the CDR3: TGTGCCAGTAGAACCGGGAGCACAGATACGCAGTATTTT.

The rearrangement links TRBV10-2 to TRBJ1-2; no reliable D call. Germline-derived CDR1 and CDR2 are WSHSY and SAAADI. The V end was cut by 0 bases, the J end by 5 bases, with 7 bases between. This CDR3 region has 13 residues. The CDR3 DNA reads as TGCGCCAGCAGTGAGTCGAGGGTATATGGCTACACCTTC. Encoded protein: CASSESRVYGYTF.

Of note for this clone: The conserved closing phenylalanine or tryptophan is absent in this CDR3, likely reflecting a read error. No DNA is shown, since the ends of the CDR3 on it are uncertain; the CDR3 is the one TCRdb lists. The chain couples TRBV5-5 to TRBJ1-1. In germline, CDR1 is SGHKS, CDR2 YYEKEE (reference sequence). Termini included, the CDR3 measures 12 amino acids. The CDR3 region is CASSAGAGTDLI.